This note documents a single T cell receptor beta chain sequence. The specificity of this receptor is unknown. The record has no base qualities; no much larger clone is one base away. V is pruned by 0 bases and J by 6 bases, leaving 3 bases of the junction without a gene match. The germline V gene supplies CDR1 SGDLS and CDR2 YYNGEE. The CDR3, cysteine through phenylalanine, is 15 amino acids long. Only the CDR3 DNA is retained, 45 bases long and in frame from the first base. In the prospective study, participants were about 18 to 95 years old, resided in under 30 geographic areas of the United States, and were enrolled through a virtual design. In the prospective study, participants were assigned to cohorts based on the clinical history participants reported in a screening survey and a study questionnaire. For ImmuneRACE Cohort 3, a participant was defined as recovered based on two consecutive negative NP/OP PCR tests, clearance by a healthcare professional, or resolution of symptoms. In the prospective study, whole blood, serum and a nasopharyngeal or oropharyngeal swab were collected from each participant by mobile phlebotomists. Additional blood draws and questionnaires over an approximately 2-month period could optionally be provided by prospective study participants. Prospective study blood samples were shipped either frozen or at room temperature before DNA extraction.

The data are from a study of blood T cell repertoires in COVID-19 (dated by TCRdb to between 2020 and 2021). Study-level background: The collaborator samples originated in the United States, Italy and Spain and spanned the acute and convalescent phases of COVID-19. The material from the prospective study consisted of cDNA or gDNA derived from T cells, B-cell-depleted T cells, or PBMCs. Subjects who had been exposed to COVID-19, were actively infected with it, or had recovered from it provided the deeply sampled blood TCRbeta repertoires that made up the dataset. A freely available public database, intended as a resource for researchers studying the immune response to SARS-CoV-2, is where the repertoires were released. The samples were drawn from the first 160 participants of the ongoing ImmuneRACE study and from 950 to 1,500 subjects provided by 6 global collaborators. Nearly every sample came with metadata listing a de-identified subject ID, COVID-19 status, age in years and sex. HLA class I and class II types, where available, came from metadata supplied by the sample provider rather than from assay-based typing. Broad study findings and their caveats: The amount of clinical and demographic metadata varied by source and participant and was provided uncurated.

TCRbeta CDR3 regions were amplified from genomic DNA using the immunoSEQ Assay, a bias-controlled multiplex PCR. Per the original workflow: The number of nucleated cells in each sample was estimated by amplification of reference gene primers within the assay. To quantify the absolute abundance of each unique TCRbeta CDR3 rearrangement, sequence reads were collapsed and filtered. Productive Simpson clonality was computed per sample as the square root of Simpson's diversity index over productive rearrangements. As stored in TCRdb, this immuneACCESS dataset retains in-frame rearrangements with V and J assigned. A fraction of the clones does not appear; measured against another copy, unresolved V genes explain less than half of the discrepancy, and the remainder lacks a known reason. From that table come the V and J calls and clone size; the DNA was used to work out D and trimming. The sample contains about 400,000 clones, 85% to 90% of them found a single time. The biggest ten clones account for approximately 1.5% of the sample.

This TCR came from a woman aged 25 to 39 who had recovered from COVID-19. The chain was built from TRBV9 and TRBJ2-1, and TRBD2 aligns with 10 junction nucleotides. The sequenced sample consisted of PBMCs or T cells enriched from blood (not recorded which). The nucleotide sequence reads as follows: TGTGCCAGCAGCGTAGCGGCTAGCGGGAGCAATGAGCAGTTCTTC. Its protein is CASSVAASGSNEQFF. The CDR3 plus the reference TRBV9 and TRBJ2-1 genes for the other parts give the full variable domain: DSGVTQTPKHLITATGQRVTLRCSPRSGDLSVYWYQQSLDQGLQFLIQYYNGEERAKGNILERFSAQQFPDLHSELNLSSLELGDSALYFCASSVAASGSNEQFFGPGTRLTVL.